This entry lists 6 T cell receptor beta chains sequenced from one sample in a study of T cell repertoires in cytomegalovirus infection. In TCRdb, the reads were re-called with MiXCR into one record per CDR3 protein. The table shows 300,000 to 400,000 distinct CDR3 sequences, with 25% to 30% occurring only once. No antigen has been assigned to these receptors. Here the sequenced sample was cultured PBMCs, taken from culture after CMV antigen stimulation. The receptors here all came from a human donor in good health (CMV status not recorded). Some clones in this sample may be carry-over from other donors' samples.

This clonotype was observed a few times. V and J are TRBV6-1 and TRBJ1-1; 8 bases agree with TRBD1. Looked up from germline, CDR1 is MNHNS and CDR2 is SASEGT. This CDR3 is built from 13 residues. The V and J ends lost 6 bases and 4 bases, in that order; junction bases with no gene match: 4. DNA for the CDR3: TGTGCCAGCAGCGACAGGGGAGGCACTGAAGCTTTCTTT. This encodes CASSDRGGTEAFF.

CDR3 DNA: TGTGCCAGCAGTACCGGGACAGCTTCACTCTACGAGCAGTACTTC. Its translation: CASSTGTASLYEQYF. The gene calls are TRBV28 and TRBJ2-7; TRBD1 matches 7 bases. The V and J ends lost 5 bases and 3 bases, in that order; junction bases with no gene match: 10. The germline CDR1 and CDR2 sequences are MDHEN and SYDVKM. This CDR3 region has 15 residues.

This clonotype occurred a few times. This chain links TRBV12-3 or TRBV12-4 with TRBJ1-5, with TRBD1 matching over 11 bases. V shed 5 bases, J shed 1 base, and the junction held 4 bases outside the gene matches. CDR3 length equals 16 residues. The CDR3 DNA follows: TGTGCCAGCAGTCGAGGGACAGGGGGGAGCAATCAGCCCCAGCATTTT. This codes for CASSRGTGGSNQPQHF.

The rearrangement uses TRBV2 and TRBJ2-1; possibly TRBD2 for D (6 bases). CDR3 length equals 15 residues. Germline V lookup: CDR1 SNHLY, CDR2 FYNNEI. Between the trimmed V and J ends, which lost 6 bases and 4 bases, there was a span of 16 bases. CDR3 in amino acids: CASSGGKEDYNEQFF. In nucleotides, the CDR3 is TGTGCCAGCAGCGGAGGGAAAGAGGATTACAATGAGCAGTTCTTC. Full variable domain (remainder filled in from reference TRBV2 and TRBJ2-1): EPEVTQTPSHQVTQMGQEVILRCVPISNHLYFYWYRQILGQKVEFLVSFYNNEISEKSEIFDDQFSVERPDGSNFTLKIRSTKLEDSAMYFCASSGGKEDYNEQFFGPGTRLTVL.

The chain links TRBV5-4 to TRBJ1-2; TRBD1 agrees at 12 bases. CDR3 length: 16 residues. V lost 4 bases, J lost 1 base, and 5 bases stayed unmatched. Germline lookup yields CDR1 SGHNT and CDR2 YYREEE (reference sequence). The CDR3 sequence: CASSTRDRGLNYGYTF. CDR3 DNA sequence: TGTGCCAGCAGCACCCGGGACAGGGGGCTTAACTATGGCTACACCTTC.

This clonotype was seen only a few times. This rearrangement joins TRBV20-1 to TRBJ1-5; D remains unclear. The germline gives CDR1 DFQATT, CDR2 SNEGSKA (reference sequence). CDR3 length: 14 amino acids. V lost 0 bases to trimming and J lost 4 bases, with 10 bases between them. The CDR3 here is CSARDNSKNQPQHF. The CDR3 bases are TGCAGTGCTAGAGATAACAGTAAAAATCAGCCCCAGCATTTT.